Below, one T cell receptor beta chain is given with its context. The source of the sample is a study of blood T cell repertoires in COVID-19. Overall study: Samples representing acute and convalescent COVID-19 were sourced from the United States, Italy and Spain. From T cells, B-cell-depleted T cells, or PBMCs came the material, which was cDNA or gDNA.

J gave up 1 base and V 3 bases, and 2 bases lay outside the gene matches. Germline-derived CDR1 and CDR2 are SGHRS and YFSETQ. CDR3 size: 14 residues. Original processing methods: Reference gene primers were amplified, and this amplification served to estimate nucleated cell counts. Libraries were prepared by immunoSEQ multiplex PCR; TCRdb keeps only in-frame clonotypes and omits some of them. Clonal size and the V and J genes are those of that table, whereas D and trimming came from the DNA. The sample has more than 95,000 clones, about 86% seen once. The rearrangement links TRBV5-1 to TRBJ2-5; 8 positions agree with TRBD1. The receptor was derived from a woman older than 75 with active or convalescent COVID-19. The sequencing input was peripheral blood. The CDR3: CASSYGQGQETQYF. The CDR3 DNA reads as TGCGCCAGCAGCTATGGACAGGGCCAAGAGACCCAGTACTTC.